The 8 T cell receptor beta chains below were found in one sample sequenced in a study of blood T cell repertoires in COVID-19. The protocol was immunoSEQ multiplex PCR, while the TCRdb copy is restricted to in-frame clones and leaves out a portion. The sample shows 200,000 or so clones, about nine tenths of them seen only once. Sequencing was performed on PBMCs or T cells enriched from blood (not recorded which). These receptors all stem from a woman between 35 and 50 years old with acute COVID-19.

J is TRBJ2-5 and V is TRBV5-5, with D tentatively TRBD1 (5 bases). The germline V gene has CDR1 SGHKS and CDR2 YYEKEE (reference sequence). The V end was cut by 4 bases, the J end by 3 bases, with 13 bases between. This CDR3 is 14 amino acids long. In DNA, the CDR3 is TGTGCCAGCAGCCTTTCCACAGGAGAAGAGACCCAGTACTTC. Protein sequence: CASSLSTGEETQYF.

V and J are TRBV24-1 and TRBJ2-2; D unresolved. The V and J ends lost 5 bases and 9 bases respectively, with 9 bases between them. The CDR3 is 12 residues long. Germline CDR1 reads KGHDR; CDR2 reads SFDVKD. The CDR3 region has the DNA TGTGCCACCAGTGGCGGTCCTAGGGAGCTGTTTTTT. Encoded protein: CATSGGPRELFF.

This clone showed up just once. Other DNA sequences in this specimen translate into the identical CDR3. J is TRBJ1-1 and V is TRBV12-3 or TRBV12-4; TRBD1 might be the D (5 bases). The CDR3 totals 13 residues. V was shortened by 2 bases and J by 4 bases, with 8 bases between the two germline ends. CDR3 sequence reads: CASSLRGGTEAFF. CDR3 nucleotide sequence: TGTGCCAGCAGTTTACGGGGGGGCACTGAAGCTTTCTTT.

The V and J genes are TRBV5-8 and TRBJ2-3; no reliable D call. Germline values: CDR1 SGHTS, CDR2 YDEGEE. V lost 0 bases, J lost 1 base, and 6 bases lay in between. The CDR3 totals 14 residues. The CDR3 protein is CASSLDSGTDTQYF. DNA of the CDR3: TGTGCCAGCAGCTTGGATAGTGGCACAGATACGCAGTATTTT.

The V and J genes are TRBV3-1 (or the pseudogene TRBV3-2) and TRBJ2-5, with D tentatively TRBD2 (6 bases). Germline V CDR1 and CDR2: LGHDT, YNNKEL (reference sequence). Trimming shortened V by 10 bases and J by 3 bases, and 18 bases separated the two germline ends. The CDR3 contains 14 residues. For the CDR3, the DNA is TGTGCCACCAAGGGCGGGGTCGGAGAAGAGACCCAGTACTTC. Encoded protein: CATKGGVGEETQYF.

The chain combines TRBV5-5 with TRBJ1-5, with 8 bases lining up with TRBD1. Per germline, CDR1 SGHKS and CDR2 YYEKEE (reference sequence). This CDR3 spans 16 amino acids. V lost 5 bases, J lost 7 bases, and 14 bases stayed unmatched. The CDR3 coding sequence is TGTGCCAGCAGTCGTCTGACAGGGGATAACCGGCAGCCCCAGCATTTT. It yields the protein CASSRLTGDNRQPQHF.

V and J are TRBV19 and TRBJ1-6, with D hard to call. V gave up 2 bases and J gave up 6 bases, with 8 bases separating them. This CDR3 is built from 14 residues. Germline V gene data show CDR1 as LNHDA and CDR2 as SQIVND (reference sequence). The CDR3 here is CASSIRRSNSPLHF. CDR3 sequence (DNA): TGTGCCAGTAGTATACGGAGGTCTAATTCACCCCTCCACTTT.

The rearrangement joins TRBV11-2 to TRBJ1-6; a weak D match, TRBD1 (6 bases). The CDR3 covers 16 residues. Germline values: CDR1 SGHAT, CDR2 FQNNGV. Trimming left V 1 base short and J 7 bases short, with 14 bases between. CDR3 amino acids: CASSLVPSGVNSPLHF. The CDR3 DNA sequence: TGTGCCAGCAGCTTAGTCCCTTCAGGGGTGAATTCACCCCTCCACTTT.